These T cell receptor beta chains were read from a single sample in a study of blood T cell repertoires in COVID-19. The assay was immunoSEQ multiplex PCR, and TCRdb's table has in-frame clones only and misses some. The sample records roughly 98,000 clones, roughly 80% being singletons. The sample comprised peripheral blood. The origin of the receptors is a man aged 65 to 79 with active or convalescent COVID-19. The CDR3 runs from the conserved cysteine through the conserved F or W. The D gene is left open where the match is weak. Where a row states a size, it is once, few, many or the class of an expanded clone; other rows omit it.

clone_size d_call j_call v_call cdr3_aa cdr3_nt
- - TRBJ1-6 TRBV7-2 CASSSQAGSPLHF TGTGCCAGCAGCTCCCAGGCAGGTTCACCCCTCCACTTT
- TRBD2 TRBJ2-3 TRBV4-2 CASSQAILAGGLADTQYF TGTGCCAGCAGCCAAGCTATCCTAGCGGGGGGGCTCGCAGATACGCAGTATTTT
- - TRBJ1-4 TRBV19 CASSPRGMRTNEKLFF TGTGCCAGTAGTCCCCGGGGGATGCGGACTAATGAAAAACTGTTTTTT
- - TRBJ2-3 TRBV3-1/TRBV3-2 CASSQGQVGDTQYF TGTGCCAGCAGCCAAGGGCAGGTGGGAGATACGCAGTATTTT
- TRBD1 TRBJ1-2 TRBV3-1/TRBV3-2 CASSQGQGAGSYTF TGTGCCAGCAGCCAAGGACAGGGGGCTGGGAGCTACACCTTC
- - TRBJ1-1 TRBV5-6 CASSFPPGMNTEAFF TGTGCCAGCAGCTTCCCCCCAGGGATGAACACTGAAGCTTTCTTT
- - TRBJ2-1 TRBV5-4 CASSLLQGGRLYNEQFF TGTGCCAGCAGCCTTTTACAGGGAGGGAGGTTGTACAATGAGCAGTTCTTC
- - TRBJ1-3 TRBV9 CASSEGLLSGNTIYF TGTGCCAGCAGCGAGGGACTGCTCTCTGGAAACACCATATATTTT
few TRBD1 TRBJ2-2 TRBV27 CASRTGTAGTGELFF TGTGCCAGTCGTACCGGGACAGCCGGCACCGGGGAGCTGTTTTTT
- - TRBJ1-2 TRBV6-6 CASSYWQSSNYGYTF TGTGCCAGCAGTTACTGGCAGTCTTCTAACTATGGCTACACCTTC
- - TRBJ2-7 TRBV14 CANQTGTREQYF TGTGCCAACCAAACAGGGACCCGAGAGCAGTACTTC
- TRBD2 TRBJ2-1 TRBV11-2 CASSFETSFLNEQFF TGTGCCAGCAGCTTTGAGACTAGCTTCCTTAATGAGCAGTTCTTC
- TRBD1 TRBJ2-2 TRBV18 CASSPWTGGGELFF TGTGCCAGCTCACCTTGGACAGGGGGCGGGGAGCTGTTTTTT
- TRBD1 TRBJ1-2 TRBV29-1 CSVKGDSASYGYTF TGCAGCGTGAAGGGGGACAGCGCATCTTATGGCTACACCTTC
- - TRBJ1-3 TRBV27 CASSLTGIGNTIYF TGTGCCAGCAGTTTAACAGGGATCGGAAACACCATATATTTT
many - TRBJ2-3 TRBV11-3 CASSPPTSTQYF TGTGCCAGCAGTCCACCAACGAGTACGCAGTATTTT
- - TRBJ2-2 TRBV6-5 CASSYSPGTPGELFF TGTGCCAGCAGTTACTCACCAGGGACTCCCGGGGAGCTGTTTTTT
- TRBD2 TRBJ2-2 TRBV5-1 CASTHQREAGELFF TGCGCCAGCACCCACCAGCGGGAGGCCGGGGAGCTGTTTTTT
- - TRBJ2-3 TRBV21-1 CASSKCPGGAWTDTQYF TGTGCCAGCAGCAAGTGTCCCGGGGGGGCCTGGACAGATACGCAGTATTTT
- TRBD1 TRBJ1-1 TRBV5-1 CASSYGQGWDTEAFF TGCGCCAGCAGCTACGGACAGGGTTGGGACACTGAAGCTTTCTTT
- - TRBJ2-7 TRBV29-1 CSVGRGGDYEQYF TGCAGCGTGGGGCGAGGGGGGGACTACGAGCAGTACTTC
- - TRBJ1-6 TRBV30 CAWSETGGYVLDSPLHF TGTGCCTGGAGTGAGACAGGTGGATATGTACTTGATTCACCCCTCCACTTT
- - TRBJ2-5 TRBV10-1 CASSEGTLQETQYF TGCGCCAGCAGTGAGGGCACCCTTCAAGAGACCCAGTACTTC
many TRBD1 TRBJ1-5 TRBV28 CASSSDRENQPQHF TGTGCCAGCAGTTCCGACAGGGAGAATCAGCCCCAGCATTTT
- TRBD2 TRBJ2-1 TRBV3-1/TRBV3-2 CASSQEQGTPGFGGGAYNEQFF TGTGCCAGCAGCCAAGAACAGGGGACGCCAGGCTTCGGCGGGGGGGCCTACAATGAGCAGTTCTTC
- TRBD1 TRBJ1-5 TRBV16 CASSQSRTGGTNQPQHF TGTGCCAGCAGCCAATCGCGGACAGGGGGCACCAATCAGCCCCAGCATTTT
- - TRBJ1-5 TRBV10-3 CAISDGASPPQHF TGTGCCATCAGTGATGGGGCCTCTCCGCCCCAGCATTTT
- - TRBJ1-2 TRBV6-5 CASSPFRGNGYGYTF TGTGCCAGCAGTCCCTTTAGGGGGAATGGATATGGCTACACCTTC
- - TRBJ2-3 TRBV5-6 CASSPGVRSDTQYF TGTGCCAGCAGCCCGGGGGTCCGATCAGATACGCAGTATTTT
- TRBD2 TRBJ2-2 TRBV5-1 CASSGASGNTGELFF TGCGCCAGCAGCGGGGCTAGCGGGAACACCGGGGAGCTGTTTTTT
- - TRBJ2-7 TRBV19 CASSTGFAGYEQYF TGTGCCAGTAGTACCGGGTTTGCGGGGTACGAGCAGTACTTC
- TRBD2 TRBJ2-7 TRBV3-1/TRBV3-2 CASSQESSGVQYF TGTGCCAGCAGCCAAGAGTCTAGCGGAGTACAGTACTTC
- - TRBJ2-7 TRBV20-1 CSASSGIGYEQYF TGCAGTGCTAGTTCGGGTATAGGATACGAGCAGTACTTC
- TRBD1 TRBJ2-5 TRBV3-1/TRBV3-2 CASTRTGYRQETQYF TGTGCCAGCACACGGACAGGGTATAGGCAAGAGACCCAGTACTTC
- TRBD1 TRBJ2-7 TRBV3-1/TRBV3-2 CASSQESRDRTYEQYF TGTGCCAGCAGCCAAGAGTCCCGGGACAGGACCTACGAGCAGTACTTC
- TRBD2 TRBJ2-3 TRBV10-3 CAISGAGGTDTQYF TGTGCCATCAGTGGGGCGGGGGGCACAGATACGCAGTATTTT
- TRBD2 TRBJ2-2 TRBV6-5 CASRPAGGITGELFF TGTGCCAGCAGGCCAGCGGGGGGGATCACCGGGGAGCTGTTTTTT
- TRBD1 TRBJ2-5 TRBV5-5 CASSIGQGANLKETQYF TGTGCCAGCAGCATCGGACAGGGGGCTAATCTTAAAGAGACCCAGTACTTC
few - TRBJ1-4 TRBV5-1 CASSLAGGQRDGNEKLFF TGCGCCAGCAGCTTGGCCGGGGGGCAGAGAGACGGTAATGAAAAACTGTTTTTT
- - TRBJ2-1 TRBV5-1 CASSSYSNEQFF TGCGCCAGCAGCTCGTACAGTAATGAGCAGTTCTTC
- - TRBJ1-6 TRBV19 CASSSRPTGSPLHF TGTGCCAGTAGCTCCCGGCCGACGGGTTCACCCCTCCACTTT
- - TRBJ2-2 TRBV9 CASSTTERTGELFF TGTGCCAGCAGCACAACTGAGCGCACCGGGGAGCTGTTTTTT
- TRBD1 TRBJ2-5 TRBV6-6 CASSYGQGFQETQYF TGTGCCAGCAGTTACGGACAGGGCTTCCAAGAGACCCAGTACTTC
- - TRBJ2-1 TRBV12-3/TRBV12-4 CASSPLYEQFF TGTGCCAGCAGTCCCCTTTATGAGCAGTTCTTC
- TRBD2 TRBJ2-3 TRBV7-8 CASASWGLAGYTDTQYF TGTGCCAGCGCTTCTTGGGGACTAGCGGGATACACAGATACGCAGTATTTT
- TRBD1 TRBJ2-1 TRBV7-9 CASSRFRDRGYNEQFF TGTGCCAGCAGCCGTTTCCGGGACAGGGGTTACAATGAGCAGTTCTTC
once - TRBJ1-2 TRBV11-2 CASRRTRGSDYGYTF TGTGCCAGCAGACGAACCAGGGGTTCGGACTATGGCTACACCTTC
few TRBD1 TRBJ2-3 TRBV7-9 CASSRTGPTDTQYF TGTGCCAGCAGCCGGACAGGGCCCACAGATACGCAGTATTTT